A single sample gave rise to the 4 T cell receptor beta chains below, sequenced in a study of early T cells in non-severe SARS-CoV-2 infection. From the 5' RACE reads, TCRdb called clonotypes with MiXCR, one entry per CDR3 protein. The sample includes 95,000 to 100,000 distinct CDR3 sequences, around 14% of them seen just once. The sequenced sample consisted of whole blood. These receptors originate from an adult who was a healthcare worker with PCR-confirmed SARS-CoV-2 infection or an uninfected control (not recorded which).

Ten or more counts support this clonotype. The chain couples TRBV10-3 to TRBJ2-1, with 8 bases identical to TRBD2. Germline V gene data show CDR1 as ENHRY and CDR2 as SYGVKD. V lost 7 bases and J lost 10; bases outside the gene matches: 12. This CDR3 is 14 amino acids long. CDR3 protein: CAITRAGVPGEQFF. The CDR3, as DNA: TGTGCCATCACCAGAGCGGGGGTCCCAGGGGAGCAGTTCTTC.

The chain uses TRBV7-9 and TRBJ1-1; tentative D call: TRBD1 (6 bases). Trimming stripped 8 bases from V and 11 bases from J, with 21 bases between. Germline CDR1 and CDR2: SEHNR and FQNEAQ (reference sequence). The CDR3 totals 13 residues. The CDR3 DNA reads TGTGCCAGCGGCGAAGACAGGTCGAATCCCGCTTTCTTT. Protein product: CASGEDRSNPAFF. The complete variable domain, with remaining parts taken from reference TRBV7-9 and TRBJ1-1, reads DTGVSQNPRHKITKRGQNVTFRCDPISEHNRLYWYRQTLGQGPEFLTYFQNEAQLEKSRLLSDRFSAERPKGSFSTLEIQRTEQGDSAMYLCASGEDRSNPAFFGQGTRLTVV.

This clonotype was seen a few times. The chain uses TRBV6-6 and TRBJ1-4; D is undetermined. Deletions cut 6 bases from V and 0 bases from J, with 8 bases between. From germline, CDR1 is MNHNY and CDR2 SVGAGI (reference sequence). The CDR3 sequence is 14 residues long. CDR3 region: CASRYSSTNEKLFF. The CDR3 nucleotides read TGTGCCAGCAGGTACAGCTCAACTAATGAAAAACTGTTTTTT.

This clonotype was detected many times. The chain joins TRBV20-1 to TRBJ2-3; D might be TRBD2 (6 bases). Trimming removed 1 base from V and 6 bases from J, with 17 bases in between. The CDR3 length is 15 residues. Germline CDR1 reads DFQATT; CDR2 reads SNEGSKA (reference sequence). CDR3 residues: CSARAFEGLTDTQYF. The CDR3 DNA reads TGCAGTGCTAGAGCCTTTGAGGGACTCACGGATACGCAGTATTTT.